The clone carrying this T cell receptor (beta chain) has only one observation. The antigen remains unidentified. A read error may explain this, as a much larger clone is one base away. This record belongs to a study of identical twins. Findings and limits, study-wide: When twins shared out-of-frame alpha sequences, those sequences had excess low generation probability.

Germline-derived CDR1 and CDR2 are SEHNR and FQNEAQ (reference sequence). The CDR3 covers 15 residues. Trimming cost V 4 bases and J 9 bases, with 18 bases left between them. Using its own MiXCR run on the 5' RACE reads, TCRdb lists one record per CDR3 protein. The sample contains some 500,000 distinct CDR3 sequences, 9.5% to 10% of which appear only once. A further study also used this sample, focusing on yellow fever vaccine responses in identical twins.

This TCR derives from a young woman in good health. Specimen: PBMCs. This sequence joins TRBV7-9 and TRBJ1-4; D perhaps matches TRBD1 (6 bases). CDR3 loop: CASSSRLDRNKKLFF. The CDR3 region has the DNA TGTGCCAGCAGCTCCAGGCTGGACAGAAATAAAAAACTGTTTTTT.